This record covers a single T cell receptor beta chain. The target antigen is unknown. Trimming took 5 bases from V and 1 from J; bases not matched to a gene: 4. Germline CDR1 and CDR2: SEHNR and FQNEAQ (reference sequence). The CDR3 runs 15 residues. The source of the sample is a study of T cell responses to AZD1222 COVID-19 vaccine. The study, taken as a whole, reports: Clonal diversity may have been underestimated in mostly white British donors.

Assay: immunoSEQ multiplex PCR; the TCRdb copy retains only in-frame clones and omits some. The table includes around 78,000 clones, 90% detected once. The source was peripheral blood, collected 28 days after the second AZD1222 dose. The genes are TRBV7-9 and TRBJ2-1, with 8 bases matching TRBD2. The clonotype comes from an adult who received the AZD1222 COVID-19 vaccine. The CDR3 sequence is CASSRLAQSYNEQFF. The CDR3 DNA reads as TGTGCCAGCAGCCGACTAGCGCAGTCCTACAATGAGCAGTTCTTC.